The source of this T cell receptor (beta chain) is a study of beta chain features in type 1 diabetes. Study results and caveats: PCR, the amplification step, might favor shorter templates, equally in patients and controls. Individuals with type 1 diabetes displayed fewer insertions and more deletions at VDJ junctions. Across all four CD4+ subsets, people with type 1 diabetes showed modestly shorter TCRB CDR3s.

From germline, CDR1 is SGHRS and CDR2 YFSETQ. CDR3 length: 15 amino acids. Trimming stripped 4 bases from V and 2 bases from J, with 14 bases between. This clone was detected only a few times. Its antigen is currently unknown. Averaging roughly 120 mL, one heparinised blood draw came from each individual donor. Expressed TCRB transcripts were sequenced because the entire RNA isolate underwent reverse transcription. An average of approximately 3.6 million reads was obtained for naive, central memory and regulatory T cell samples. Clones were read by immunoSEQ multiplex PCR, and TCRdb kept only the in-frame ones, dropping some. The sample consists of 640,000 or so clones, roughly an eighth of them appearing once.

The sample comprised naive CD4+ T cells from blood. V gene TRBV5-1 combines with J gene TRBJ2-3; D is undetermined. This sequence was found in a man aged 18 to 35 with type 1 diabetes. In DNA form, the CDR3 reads TGCGCCAGCAGCCTCGGATCTCCCTCCACAGATACGCAGTATTTT. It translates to CASSLGSPSTDTQYF. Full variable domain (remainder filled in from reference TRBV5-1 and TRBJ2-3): KAGVTQTPRYLIKTRGQQVTLSCSPISGHRSVSWYQQTPGQGLQFLFEYFSETQRNKGNFPGRFSGRQFSNSRSEMNVSTLELGDSALYLCASSLGSPSTDTQYFGPGTRLTVL.